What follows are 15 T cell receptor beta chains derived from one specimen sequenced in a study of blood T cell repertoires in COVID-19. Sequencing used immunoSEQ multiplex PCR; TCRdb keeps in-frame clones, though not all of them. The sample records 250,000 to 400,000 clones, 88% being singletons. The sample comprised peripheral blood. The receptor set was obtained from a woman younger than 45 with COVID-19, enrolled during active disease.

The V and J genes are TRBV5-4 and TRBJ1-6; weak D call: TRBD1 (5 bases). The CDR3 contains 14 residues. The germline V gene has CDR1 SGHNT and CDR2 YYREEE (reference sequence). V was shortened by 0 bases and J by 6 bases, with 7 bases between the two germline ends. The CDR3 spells CASSLEGVNSPLHF. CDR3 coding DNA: TGTGCCAGCAGCTTGGAAGGGGTTAATTCACCCCTCCACTTT.

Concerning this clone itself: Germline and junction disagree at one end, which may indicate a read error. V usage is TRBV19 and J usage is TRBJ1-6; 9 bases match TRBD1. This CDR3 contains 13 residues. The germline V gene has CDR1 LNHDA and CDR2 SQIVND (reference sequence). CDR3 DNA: TGTGCCAGTAGTACAACTACCGGGACAGGGCAGGACTTT. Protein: CASSTTTGTGQDF.

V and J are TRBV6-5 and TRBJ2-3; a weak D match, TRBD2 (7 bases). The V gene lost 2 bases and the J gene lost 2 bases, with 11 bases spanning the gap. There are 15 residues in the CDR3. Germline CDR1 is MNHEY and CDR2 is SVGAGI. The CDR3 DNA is TGTGCCAGCAGTTACGGTGGGGGGGCCACAGATACGCAGTATTTT. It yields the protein CASSYGGGATDTQYF.

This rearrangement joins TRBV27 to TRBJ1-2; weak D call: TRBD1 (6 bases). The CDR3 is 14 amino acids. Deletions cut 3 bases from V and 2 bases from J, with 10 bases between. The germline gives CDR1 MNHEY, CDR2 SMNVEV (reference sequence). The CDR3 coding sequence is TGTGCCAGCAGTTTGGGGGCCGGGAACTATGGCTACACCTTC. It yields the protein CASSLGAGNYGYTF.

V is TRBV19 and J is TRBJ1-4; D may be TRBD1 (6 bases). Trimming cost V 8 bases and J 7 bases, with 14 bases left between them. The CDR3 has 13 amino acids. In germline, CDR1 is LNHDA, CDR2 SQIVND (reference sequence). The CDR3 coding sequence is TGTGCCAGTCTGGGGGGGCGAGCTGAAAAACTGTTTTTT. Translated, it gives CASLGGRAEKLFF.

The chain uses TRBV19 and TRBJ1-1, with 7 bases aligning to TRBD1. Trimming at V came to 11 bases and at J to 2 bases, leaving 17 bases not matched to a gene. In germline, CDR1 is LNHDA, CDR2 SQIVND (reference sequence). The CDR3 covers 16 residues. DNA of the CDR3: TGTGCCTCGAGAGTAACGGCAGGGGGGAGTAACACTGAAGCTTTCTTT. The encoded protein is CASRVTAGGSNTEAFF.

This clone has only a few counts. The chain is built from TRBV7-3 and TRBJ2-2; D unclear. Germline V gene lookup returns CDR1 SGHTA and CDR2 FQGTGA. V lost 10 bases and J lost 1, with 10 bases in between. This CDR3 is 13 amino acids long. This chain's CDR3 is CAIPGQNTGELFF. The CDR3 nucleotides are TGTGCCATCCCGGGTCAGAACACCGGGGAGCTGTTTTTT.

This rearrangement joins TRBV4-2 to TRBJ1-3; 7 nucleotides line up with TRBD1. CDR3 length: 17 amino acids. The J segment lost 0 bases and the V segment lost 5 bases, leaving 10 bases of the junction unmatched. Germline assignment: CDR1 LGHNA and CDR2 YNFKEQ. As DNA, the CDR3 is TGTGCCAGCAGCAGGACCGGGACAGCGACCTCTGGAAACACCATATATTTT. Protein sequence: CASSRTGTATSGNTIYF.

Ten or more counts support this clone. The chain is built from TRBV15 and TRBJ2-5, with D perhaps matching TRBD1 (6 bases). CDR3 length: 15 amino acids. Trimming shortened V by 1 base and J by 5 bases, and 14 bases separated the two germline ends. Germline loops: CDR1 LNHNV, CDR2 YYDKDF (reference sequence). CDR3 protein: CATSRGPTGSETQYF. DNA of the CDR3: TGTGCCACCAGCAGAGGGCCGACAGGCAGTGAGACCCAGTACTTC.

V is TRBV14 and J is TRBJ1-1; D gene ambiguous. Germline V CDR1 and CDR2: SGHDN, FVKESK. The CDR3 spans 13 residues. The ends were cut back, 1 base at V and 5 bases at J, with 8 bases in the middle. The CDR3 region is CASSQGVRTEAFF. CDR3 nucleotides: TGTGCCAGCAGCCAAGGAGTCCGGACTGAAGCTTTCTTT. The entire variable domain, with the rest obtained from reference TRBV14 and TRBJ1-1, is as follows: EAGVTQFPSHSVIEKGQTVTLRCDPISGHDNLYWYRRVMGKEIKFLLHFVKESKQDESGMPNNRFLAERTGGTYSTLKVQPAELEDSGVYFCASSQGVRTEAFFGQGTRLTVV.

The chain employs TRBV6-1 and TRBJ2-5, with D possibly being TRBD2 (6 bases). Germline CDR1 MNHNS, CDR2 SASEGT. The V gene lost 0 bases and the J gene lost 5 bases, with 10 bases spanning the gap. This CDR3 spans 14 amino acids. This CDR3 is CASSEAGGGETQYF. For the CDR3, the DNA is TGTGCCAGCAGTGAAGCAGGTGGGGGGGAGACCCAGTACTTC.

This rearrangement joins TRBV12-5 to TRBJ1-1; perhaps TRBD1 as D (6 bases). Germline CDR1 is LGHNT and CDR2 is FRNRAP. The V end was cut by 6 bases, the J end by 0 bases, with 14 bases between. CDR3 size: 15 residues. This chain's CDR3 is CASGKGGPMNTEAFF. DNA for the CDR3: TGTGCTAGTGGGAAAGGGGGACCCATGAACACTGAAGCTTTCTTT. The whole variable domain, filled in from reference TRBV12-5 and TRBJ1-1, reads DARVTQTPRHKVTEMGQEVTMRCQPILGHNTVFWYRQTMMQGLELLAYFRNRAPLDDSGMPKDRFSAEMPDATLATLKIQPSEPRDSAVYFCASGKGGPMNTEAFFGQGTRLTVV.

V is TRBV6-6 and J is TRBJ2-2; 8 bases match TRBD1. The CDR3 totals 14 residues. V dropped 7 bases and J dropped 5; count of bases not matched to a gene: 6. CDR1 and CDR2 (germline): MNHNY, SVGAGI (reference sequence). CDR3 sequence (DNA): TGTGCCAGCACCGGACAGGGAGAAACCGGGGAGCTGTTTTTT. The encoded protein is CASTGQGETGELFF.

The CDR3 loop reads CASSPGQHEKLFF. CDR3 in DNA: TGTGCCAGCTCACCTGGACAGCATGAAAAACTGTTTTTT. The chain joins TRBV18 to TRBJ1-4; D might be TRBD1 (6 bases). Germline V lookup: CDR1 KGHSH, CDR2 LQKENI. CDR3 length: 13 residues. Between the trimmed V and J ends, which lost 3 bases and 6 bases, there was a span of 8 bases. The variable domain in full, with the rest retrieved from reference TRBV18 and TRBJ1-4, is NAGVMQNPRHLVRRRGQEARLRCSPMKGHSHVYWYRQLPEEGLKFMVYLQKENIIDESGMPKERFSAEFPKEGPSILRIQQVVRGDSAAYFCASSPGQHEKLFFGSGTQLSVL.

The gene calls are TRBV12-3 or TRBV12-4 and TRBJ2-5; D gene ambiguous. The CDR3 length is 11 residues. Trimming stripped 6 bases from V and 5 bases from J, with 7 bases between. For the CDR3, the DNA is TGTGCCAGCAGCTCCCGGGAGACCCAGTACTTC. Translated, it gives CASSSRETQYF.